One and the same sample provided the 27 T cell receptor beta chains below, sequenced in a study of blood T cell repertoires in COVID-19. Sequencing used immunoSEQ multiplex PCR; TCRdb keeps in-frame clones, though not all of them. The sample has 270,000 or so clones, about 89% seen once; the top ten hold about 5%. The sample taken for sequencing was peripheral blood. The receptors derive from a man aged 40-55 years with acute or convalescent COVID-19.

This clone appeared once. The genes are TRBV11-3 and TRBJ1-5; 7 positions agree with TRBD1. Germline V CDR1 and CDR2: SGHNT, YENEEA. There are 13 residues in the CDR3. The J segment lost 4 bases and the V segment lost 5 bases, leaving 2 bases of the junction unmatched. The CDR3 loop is CASSGTDNQPQHF. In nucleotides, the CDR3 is TGTGCCAGCAGCGGGACAGATAATCAGCCCCAGCATTTT.

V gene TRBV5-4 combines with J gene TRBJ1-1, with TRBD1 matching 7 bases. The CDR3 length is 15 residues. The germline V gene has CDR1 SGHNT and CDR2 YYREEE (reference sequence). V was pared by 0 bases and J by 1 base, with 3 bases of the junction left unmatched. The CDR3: CASSLEGGWNTEAFF. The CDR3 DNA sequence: TGTGCCAGCAGCTTGGAAGGGGGCTGGAACACTGAAGCTTTCTTT.

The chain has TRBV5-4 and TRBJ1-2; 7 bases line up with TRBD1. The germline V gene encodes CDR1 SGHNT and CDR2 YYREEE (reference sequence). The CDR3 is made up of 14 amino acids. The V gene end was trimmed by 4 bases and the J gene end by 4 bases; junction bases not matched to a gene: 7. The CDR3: CASSAGQTLYGYTF. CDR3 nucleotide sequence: TGTGCCAGCAGCGCGGGACAGACGCTCTATGGCTACACCTTC.

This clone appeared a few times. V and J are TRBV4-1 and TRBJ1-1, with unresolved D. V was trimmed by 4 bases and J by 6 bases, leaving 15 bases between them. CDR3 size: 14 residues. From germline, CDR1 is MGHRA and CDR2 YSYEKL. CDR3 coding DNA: TGCGCCAGCAGCCCCCCTCAAGAGGGCGCTGAAGCTTTCTTT. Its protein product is CASSPPQEGAEAFF.

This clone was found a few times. The CDR3 reads CASSLQGTYGYTF. The CDR3 DNA follows: TGTGCCAGTAGTTTACAGGGAACTTATGGCTACACCTTC. The chain joins TRBV19 to TRBJ1-2, with TRBD1 as a possible D gene (6 bases). From germline, CDR1 is LNHDA and CDR2 SQIVND (reference sequence). The CDR3 length is 13 residues. V shed 5 bases and J shed 5 bases, with 12 bases lying between them. Variable domain in full (rest from reference TRBV19 and TRBJ1-2): DGGITQSPKYLFRKEGQNVTLSCEQNLNHDAMYWYRQDPGQGLRLIYYSQIVNDFQKGDIAEGYSVSREKKESFPLTVTSAQKNPTAFYLCASSLQGTYGYTFGSGTRLTVV.

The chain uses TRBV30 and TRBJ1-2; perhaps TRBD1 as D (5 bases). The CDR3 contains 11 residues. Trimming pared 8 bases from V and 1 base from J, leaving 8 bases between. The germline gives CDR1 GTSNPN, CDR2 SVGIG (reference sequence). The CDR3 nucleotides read TGTGCCCTCGACAGTAACTATGGCTACACCTTC. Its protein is CALDSNYGYTF.

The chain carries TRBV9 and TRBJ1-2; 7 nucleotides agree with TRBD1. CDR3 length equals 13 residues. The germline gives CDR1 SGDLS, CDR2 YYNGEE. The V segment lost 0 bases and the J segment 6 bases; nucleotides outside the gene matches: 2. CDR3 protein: CASSVGRGDGYTF. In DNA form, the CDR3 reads TGTGCCAGCAGCGTAGGCAGGGGGGATGGCTACACCTTC.

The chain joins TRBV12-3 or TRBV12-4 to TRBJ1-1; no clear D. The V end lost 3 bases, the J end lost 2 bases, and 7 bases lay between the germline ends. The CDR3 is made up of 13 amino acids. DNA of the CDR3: TGTGCCAGCAGTTTTGGGCCTAACACTGAAGCTTTCTTT. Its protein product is CASSFGPNTEAFF.

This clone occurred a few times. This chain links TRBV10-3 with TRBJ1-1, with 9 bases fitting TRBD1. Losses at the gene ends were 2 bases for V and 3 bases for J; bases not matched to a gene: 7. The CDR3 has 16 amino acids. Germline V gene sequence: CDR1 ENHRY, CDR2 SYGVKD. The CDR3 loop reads CAISEPGQGGHTEAFF. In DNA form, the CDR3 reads TGTGCCATCAGTGAGCCGGGACAGGGAGGGCACACTGAAGCTTTCTTT.

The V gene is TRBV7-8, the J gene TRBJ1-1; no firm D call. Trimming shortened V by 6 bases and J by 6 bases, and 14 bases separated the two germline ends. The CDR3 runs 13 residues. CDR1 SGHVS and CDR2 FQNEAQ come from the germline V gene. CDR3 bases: TGTGCCAGCAGTAGTCTCCGCGCGGCTGAAGCTTTCTTT. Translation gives CASSSLRAAEAFF.

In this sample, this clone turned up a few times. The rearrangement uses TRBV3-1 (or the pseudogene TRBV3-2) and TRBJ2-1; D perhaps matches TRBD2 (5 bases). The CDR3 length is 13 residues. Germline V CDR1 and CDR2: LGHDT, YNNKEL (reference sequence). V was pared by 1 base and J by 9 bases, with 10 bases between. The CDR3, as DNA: TGTGCCAGCAGCCAAGTCCCACTAGTTGAGCAGTTCTTC. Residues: CASSQVPLVEQFF.

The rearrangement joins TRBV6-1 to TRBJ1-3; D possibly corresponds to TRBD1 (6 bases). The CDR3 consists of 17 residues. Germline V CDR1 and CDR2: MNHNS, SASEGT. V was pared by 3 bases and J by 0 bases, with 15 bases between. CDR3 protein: CASSDPRQVSSGNTIYF. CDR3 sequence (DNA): TGTGCCAGCAGTGATCCTAGACAGGTTAGCTCTGGAAACACCATATATTTT.

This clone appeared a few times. In nucleotides, the CDR3 is TGTGCCAGTAGTTTCGGACAGTCCAATCAGCCCCAGCATTTT. This encodes CASSFGQSNQPQHF. The chain combines TRBV19 with TRBJ1-5; tentatively, D is TRBD1 (6 bases). The CDR3 length is 14 residues. The V gene's germline CDR1 is LNHDA and CDR2 SQIVND (reference sequence). V was shortened by 5 bases and J by 3 bases, with 11 bases between the two germline ends.

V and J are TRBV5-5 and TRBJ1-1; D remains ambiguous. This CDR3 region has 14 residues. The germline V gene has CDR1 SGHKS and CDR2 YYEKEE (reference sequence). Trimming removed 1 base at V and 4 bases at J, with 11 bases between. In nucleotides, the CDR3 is TGTGCCAGCAGCTTGAACATAGGAGGCACTGAAGCTTTCTTT. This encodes CASSLNIGGTEAFF.

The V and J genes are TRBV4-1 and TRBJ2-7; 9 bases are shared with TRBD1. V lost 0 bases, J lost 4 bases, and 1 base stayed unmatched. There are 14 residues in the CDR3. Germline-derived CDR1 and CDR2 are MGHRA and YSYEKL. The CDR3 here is CASSQEGTGYEQYF. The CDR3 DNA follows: TGCGCCAGCAGCCAAGAAGGGACAGGGTACGAGCAGTACTTC.

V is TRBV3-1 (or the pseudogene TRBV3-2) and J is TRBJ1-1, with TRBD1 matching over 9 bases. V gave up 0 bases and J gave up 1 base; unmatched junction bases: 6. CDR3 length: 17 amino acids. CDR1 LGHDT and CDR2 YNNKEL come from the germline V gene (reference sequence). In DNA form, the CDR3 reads TGTGCCAGCAGCCAAGATATTTGGGGACAGGGGAACACTGAAGCTTTCTTT. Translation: CASSQDIWGQGNTEAFF.

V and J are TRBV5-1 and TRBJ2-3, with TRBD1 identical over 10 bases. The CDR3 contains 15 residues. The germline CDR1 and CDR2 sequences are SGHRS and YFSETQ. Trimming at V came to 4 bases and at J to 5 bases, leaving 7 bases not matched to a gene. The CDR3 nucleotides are TGCGCCAGCAGCCCGCGGGACAGGGGAATAGATACGCAGTATTTT. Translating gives CASSPRDRGIDTQYF.

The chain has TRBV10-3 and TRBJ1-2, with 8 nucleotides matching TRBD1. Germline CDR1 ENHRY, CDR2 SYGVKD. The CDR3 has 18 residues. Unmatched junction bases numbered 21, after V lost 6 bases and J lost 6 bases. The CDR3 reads CAIRQDRAQSVIPHGYTF. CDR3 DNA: TGTGCCATCAGACAGGACAGGGCCCAGTCGGTTATTCCTCATGGCTACACCTTC.

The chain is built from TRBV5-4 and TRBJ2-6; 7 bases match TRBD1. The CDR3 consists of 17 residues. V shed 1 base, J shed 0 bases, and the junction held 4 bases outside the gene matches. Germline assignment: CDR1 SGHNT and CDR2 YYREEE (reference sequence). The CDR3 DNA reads TGTGCCAGCAGCTTGAAGGACAGGCCCTCTGGGGCCAACGTCCTGACTTTC. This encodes CASSLKDRPSGANVLTF.

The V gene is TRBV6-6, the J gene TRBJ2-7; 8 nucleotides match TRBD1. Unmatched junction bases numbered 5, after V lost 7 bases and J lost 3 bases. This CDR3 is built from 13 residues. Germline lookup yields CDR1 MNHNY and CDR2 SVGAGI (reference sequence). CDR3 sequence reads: CASTGQGGYEQYF. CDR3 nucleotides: TGTGCCAGCACTGGACAGGGAGGCTACGAGCAGTACTTC.

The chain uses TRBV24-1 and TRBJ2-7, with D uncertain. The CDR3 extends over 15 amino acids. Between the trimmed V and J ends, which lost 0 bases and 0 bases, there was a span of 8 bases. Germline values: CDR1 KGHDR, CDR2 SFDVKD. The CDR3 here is CATSDLGRNSYEQYF. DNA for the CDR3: TGTGCCACCAGTGATTTGGGCAGGAACTCCTACGAGCAGTACTTC.

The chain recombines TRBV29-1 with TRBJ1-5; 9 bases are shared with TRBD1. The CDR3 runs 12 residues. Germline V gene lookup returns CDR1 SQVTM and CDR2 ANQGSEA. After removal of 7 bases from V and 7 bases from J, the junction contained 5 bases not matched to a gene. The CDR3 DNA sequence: TGCAGCGCCCGACAGGGGGACCAGCCCCAGCATTTT. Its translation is CSARQGDQPQHF. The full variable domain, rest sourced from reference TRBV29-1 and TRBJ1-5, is SAVISQKPSRDICQRGTSLTIQCQVDSQVTMMFWYRQQPGQSLTLIATANQGSEATYESGFVIDKFPISRPNLTFSTLTVSNMSPEDSSIYLCSARQGDQPQHFGDGTRLSIL.

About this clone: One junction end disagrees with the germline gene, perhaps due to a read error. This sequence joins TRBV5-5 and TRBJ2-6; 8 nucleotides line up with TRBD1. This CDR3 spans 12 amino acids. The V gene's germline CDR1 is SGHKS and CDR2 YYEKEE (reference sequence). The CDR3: CASSWTGLQGAF. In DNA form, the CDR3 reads TGTGCCAGCAGTTGGACAGGGCTTCAAGGGGCTTTC.

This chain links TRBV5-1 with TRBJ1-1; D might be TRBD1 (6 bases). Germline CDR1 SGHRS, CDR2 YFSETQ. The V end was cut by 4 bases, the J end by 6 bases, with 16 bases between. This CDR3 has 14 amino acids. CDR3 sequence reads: CASSPGGARPEAFF. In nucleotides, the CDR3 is TGCGCCAGCAGCCCTGGGGGGGCGCGTCCTGAAGCTTTCTTT. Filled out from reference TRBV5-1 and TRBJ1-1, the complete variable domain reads KAGVTQTPRYLIKTRGQQVTLSCSPISGHRSVSWYQQTPGQGLQFLFEYFSETQRNKGNFPGRFSGRQFSNSRSEMNVSTLELGDSALYLCASSPGGARPEAFFGQGTRLTVV.

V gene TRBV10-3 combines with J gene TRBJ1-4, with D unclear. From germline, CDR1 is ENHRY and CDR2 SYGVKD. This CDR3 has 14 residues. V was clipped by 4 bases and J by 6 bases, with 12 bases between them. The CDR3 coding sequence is TGTGCCATCAGTGCGAGGGTTGGGGATGAAAAACTGTTTTTT. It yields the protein CAISARVGDEKLFF.

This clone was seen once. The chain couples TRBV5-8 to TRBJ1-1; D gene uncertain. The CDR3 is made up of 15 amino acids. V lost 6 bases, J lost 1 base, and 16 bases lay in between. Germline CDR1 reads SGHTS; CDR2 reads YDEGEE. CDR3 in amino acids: CASTPRSTENTEAFF. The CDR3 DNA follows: TGTGCCAGCACCCCTCGGAGTACGGAGAACACTGAAGCTTTCTTT.

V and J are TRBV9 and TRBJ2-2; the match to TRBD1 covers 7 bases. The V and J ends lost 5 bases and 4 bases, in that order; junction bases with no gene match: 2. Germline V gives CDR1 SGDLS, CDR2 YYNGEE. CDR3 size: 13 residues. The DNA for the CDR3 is TGTGCCAGCAGGGACAGGCCCACCGGGGAGCTGTTTTTT. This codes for CASRDRPTGELFF.